These 11 T cell receptor beta chains originate from one sample sequenced in a study of vaccination and CD4 T cells after COVID-19. Sequencing of the DNA from cultured CD4+ T cells was carried out with the Oncomine TCR Beta short-read assay. TCRdb fed the PCR reads into MiXCR, producing one record per CDR3 protein. The sample lists 6,000 to 6,500 distinct CDR3 sequences; roughly 30% were seen once. Their recognized antigens are unknown. Treatment described: approximately 9-day PBMC culture with coronavirus spike peptide pools or control peptides (ViraFEST assay). The sequencing used CD4+ T cells from blood, cultured in vitro, collected after SARS-CoV-2 vaccination. These receptors were collected from a human donor who had recovered from COVID-19.

J is TRBJ2-5 and V is TRBV28; maybe TRBD1 (7 bases). Germline lookup yields CDR1 MDHEN and CDR2 SYDVKM. There are 15 residues in the CDR3. V dropped 5 bases and J dropped 3 bases, with 16 bases sitting between them. The CDR3 DNA sequence: TGTGCCAGCAGTCCGTTAGGGGGCGGGGAAGAGACCCAGTACTTC. It yields the protein CASSPLGGGEETQYF. Supplemented by reference TRBV28 and TRBJ2-5, the full variable domain reads DVKVTQSSRYLVKRTGEKVFLECVQDMDHENMFWYRQDPGLGLRLIYFSYDVKMKEKGDIPEGYSVSREKKERFSLILESASTNQTSMYLCASSPLGGGEETQYFGPGTRLLVL.

This clonotype came up a few times. This chain uses TRBV6-1 with TRBJ1-5, with D hard to call. Trimming left V 1 base short and J 3 bases short, with 10 bases between. In germline, CDR1 is MNHNS, CDR2 SASEGT. This CDR3 is built from 15 residues. This CDR3 is CASSEERFYNQPQHF. CDR3 nucleotide sequence: TGTGCCAGCAGTGAAGAACGCTTCTACAATCAGCCCCAGCATTTT.

This clonotype has only a few counts. The CDR3 DNA is TGTGCCAGCAGTTCCGGGACAGGGGAGACCCAGTACTTC. As protein: CASSSGTGETQYF. The chain couples TRBV6-5 to TRBJ2-5; TRBD1 matches at 9 bases. CDR3 length: 13 residues. Unmatched junction bases numbered 2, after V lost 4 bases and J lost 5 bases. Germline CDR1 and CDR2: MNHEY and SVGAGI.

As DNA, the CDR3 is TGCGCCAGCAGCCAAGTGGGTCGAGGACAGGGGAGGAACGAGCAGTACTTC. Translated: CASSQVGRGQGRNEQYF. V and J are TRBV4-3 and TRBJ2-7; 9 bases line up with TRBD1. This CDR3 spans 17 amino acids. Germline assignment: CDR1 LGHNA and CDR2 YSLEER. Germline trimming cut 1 base from V and 5 bases from J; bases unmatched to any gene: 12.

In this sample, this clonotype is large. The J gene is TRBJ2-7, the V gene TRBV6-1; D unclear. V dropped 8 bases and J dropped 5 bases, with 13 bases sitting between them. This CDR3 region has 12 residues. Germline V gives CDR1 MNHNS, CDR2 SASEGT. CDR3 sequence (DNA): TGTGCCAGCCGTGCGAGCGAGAACGAGCAGTACTTC. This encodes CASRASENEQYF.

The J gene is TRBJ2-2, the V gene TRBV20-1; D gene unclear. The CDR3 loop spans 16 amino acids. Germline V gene data show CDR1 as DFQATT and CDR2 as SNEGSKA (reference sequence). Trimming removed 0 bases from V and 4 bases from J, with 15 bases in between. Here the CDR3 reads CSARDQRNHFTGELFF. CDR3 coding DNA: TGCAGTGCTAGAGATCAGCGCAACCACTTCACCGGGGAGCTGTTTTTT.

This chain uses TRBV28 with TRBJ2-7; the match to TRBD1 covers 9 bases. Germline V gene lookup returns CDR1 MDHEN and CDR2 SYDVKM. V shed 4 bases and J 6 bases; nucleotides not matched to a gene: 1. CDR3 length: 12 residues. The CDR3, as DNA: TGTGCCAGCAGTTCGGACAGGGGCGAGCAGTACTTC. Its protein product is CASSSDRGEQYF.

The rearrangement joins TRBV12-3 or TRBV12-4 to TRBJ1-5, with D hard to call. Trimming took 3 bases from V and 6 from J, leaving 18 bases between them. The CDR3 has 16 amino acids. The CDR3 region is CASSLGFRPGVQPQHF. DNA of the CDR3: TGTGCCAGCAGTTTGGGGTTTCGGCCAGGTGTTCAGCCCCAGCATTTT.

Within the sample, this clonotype is medium-sized (0.01 to 0.1%). The V call is TRBV11-1, the J call TRBJ1-2; D might be TRBD1 (5 bases). The CDR3 runs 15 residues. CDR1 is SGHAT and CDR2 is FQDESV in the germline V gene (reference sequence). V lost 4 bases and J 5 bases, leaving 17 bases between the germline ends. Written as DNA, the CDR3 is TGTGCCAGCAGCTCCGTCCGGGACCGCCGATATGGCTACACCTTC. As protein: CASSSVRDRRYGYTF. Together with reference TRBV11-1 and TRBJ1-2, the CDR3 gives the full variable domain: EAEVAQSPRYKITEKSQAVAFWCDPISGHATLYWYRQILGQGPELLVQFQDESVVDDSQLPKDRFSAERLKGVDSTLKIQPAELGDSAMYLCASSSVRDRRYGYTFGSGTRLTVV.

This clonotype appeared a few times. The V and J genes are TRBV7-9 and TRBJ2-4; 7 nucleotides match TRBD2. The germline gives CDR1 SEHNR, CDR2 FQNEAQ (reference sequence). The CDR3 loop spans 12 amino acids. V shed 7 bases, J shed 9 bases, and the junction held 6 bases outside the gene matches. The CDR3 region is CASTRGEGIQYF. CDR3 nucleotide sequence: TGTGCCAGCACCCGAGGGGAGGGCATTCAGTACTTC.

Only a few counts were recorded for this clonotype. V and J are TRBV24-1 and TRBJ2-5; TRBD1 aligns across 9 bases. Trimming cost V 4 bases and J 5 bases; bases outside gene matches: 10. The CDR3 loop spans 16 amino acids. Per the germline V gene, CDR1 is KGHDR and CDR2 is SFDVKD. CDR3 nucleotide sequence: TGTGCCACCAGTGACCCTAACAGGGGGCTGGGGGAGACCCAGTACTTC. Translated, it gives CATSDPNRGLGETQYF.